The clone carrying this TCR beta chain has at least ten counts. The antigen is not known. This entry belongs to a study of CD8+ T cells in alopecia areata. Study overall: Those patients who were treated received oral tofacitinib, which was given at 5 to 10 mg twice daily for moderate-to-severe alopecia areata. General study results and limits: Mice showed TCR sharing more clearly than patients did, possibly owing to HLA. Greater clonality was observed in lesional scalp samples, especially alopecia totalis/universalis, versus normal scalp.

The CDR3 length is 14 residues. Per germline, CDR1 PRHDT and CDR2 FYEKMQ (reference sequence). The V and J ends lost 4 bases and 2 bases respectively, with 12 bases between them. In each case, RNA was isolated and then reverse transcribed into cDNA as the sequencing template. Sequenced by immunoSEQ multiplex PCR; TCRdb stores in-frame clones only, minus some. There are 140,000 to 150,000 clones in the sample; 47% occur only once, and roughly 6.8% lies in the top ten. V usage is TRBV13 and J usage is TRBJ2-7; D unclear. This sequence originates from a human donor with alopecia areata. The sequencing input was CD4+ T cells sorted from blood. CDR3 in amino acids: CASSSQGPTYEQYF. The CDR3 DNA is TGTGCCAGCAGCTCCCAAGGCCCAACCTACGAGCAGTACTTC.